This entry lists 15 T cell receptor beta chains sequenced from one sample in a study of blood T cell repertoires in COVID-19. TCRdb's table, derived via immunoSEQ multiplex PCR, lists solely in-frame clones and lacks some. The profile shows almost 250,000 clones, around nine tenths of them singletons. Sequencing input: PBMCs or T cells enriched from blood (not recorded which). These receptors were collected from a woman aged 50 to 65 who had recovered from COVID-19.

The genes are TRBV6-5 and TRBJ2-7; weak D call: TRBD1 (6 bases). The CDR3 runs 15 residues. Trimming left V 5 bases short and J 4 bases short, with 18 bases between. Per the germline V gene, CDR1 is MNHEY and CDR2 is SVGAGI. The CDR3 coding sequence is TGTGCCAGCAGTACGTTTGGGTTGGGGGCTTACGAGCAGTACTTC. Its translation is CASSTFGLGAYEQYF.

The V and J genes are TRBV4-1 and TRBJ1-1; 8 nucleotides match TRBD1. The germline V gene encodes CDR1 MGHRA and CDR2 YSYEKL. Trimming removed 4 bases from V and 0 bases from J; junction bases left unmatched: 7. CDR3 length: 16 amino acids. DNA for the CDR3: TGCGCCAGCAGCCTAAAGAGGACAGGGTTGAACACTGAAGCTTTCTTT. Its protein product is CASSLKRTGLNTEAFF.

The J gene is TRBJ2-1, the V gene TRBV7-9; tentatively, D is TRBD2 (5 bases). The CDR3 totals 14 residues. V lost 5 bases to trimming and J lost 10 bases, with 18 bases between them. Germline CDR1 is SEHNR and CDR2 is FQNEAQ (reference sequence). The CDR3 spells CASSQVRDFGEQFF. The CDR3 DNA is TGTGCCAGCAGCCAAGTCCGGGATTTTGGGGAGCAGTTCTTC.

This chain joins TRBV7-2 and TRBJ2-1; 14 nucleotides line up with TRBD2. CDR3 size: 16 residues. Germline lookup yields CDR1 SGHTA and CDR2 FQGNSA. Germline trimming cut 5 bases from V and 8 bases from J; bases unmatched to any gene: 8. The CDR3 is CASSKKTSGRGYEQFF. The CDR3 coding sequence is TGTGCCAGCAGCAAAAAGACTAGCGGGAGGGGTTATGAGCAGTTCTTC.

V gene TRBV19 combines with J gene TRBJ2-7, with D tentatively TRBD2 (5 bases). CDR1 and CDR2 (germline): LNHDA, SQIVND (reference sequence). The V end lost 3 bases, the J end lost 4 bases, and 10 bases lay between the germline ends. The CDR3 sequence is 13 residues long. The CDR3 protein is CASSIGLIYEQYF. The CDR3 region has the DNA TGTGCCAGTAGTATCGGACTGATATACGAGCAGTACTTC.

This chain connects TRBV5-8 to TRBJ2-2; D unresolved. With 7 bases removed from V and 8 bases from J, the gap between germline ends came to 3 bases. The CDR3 loop spans 9 amino acids. Germline CDR1 is SGHTS and CDR2 is YDEGEE. The CDR3 region has the DNA TGTGCCAGCTTAGGGGAGCTGTTTTTT. It yields the protein CASLGELFF. Together with reference TRBV5-8 and TRBJ2-2, the CDR3 gives the full variable domain: EAGVTQSPTHLIKTRGQQATLRCSPISGHTSVYWYQQALGLGLQFLLWYDEGEERNRGNFPPRFSGRQFPNYSSELNVNALELEDSALYLCASLGELFFGEGSRLTVL.

This rearrangement joins TRBV4-2 to TRBJ2-5, with 12 bases that match TRBD2. Unmatched junction bases numbered 5, after V lost 3 bases and J lost 3 bases. From germline, CDR1 is LGHNA and CDR2 YNFKEQ. The CDR3 contains 16 residues. CDR3 in amino acids: CASSHRASGREETQYF. DNA for the CDR3: TGTGCCAGCAGCCATCGGGCTAGCGGGAGGGAAGAGACCCAGTACTTC.

The V gene is TRBV7-3, the J gene TRBJ1-1; no firm D call. CDR1 and CDR2 (germline): SGHTA, FQGTGA. Between the trimmed V and J ends, which lost 1 base and 4 bases, there was a span of 10 bases. This CDR3 region has 14 residues. The CDR3, as DNA: TGTGCCAGCAGCTTAAAGCCACGAGGCACTGAAGCTTTCTTT. The encoded protein is CASSLKPRGTEAFF.

The CDR3 DNA reads as TGTGCCAGCAGCCAAGATAGACAGGACGTTATTACCCAGTACTTC. Its protein is CASSQDRQDVITQYF. This chain joins TRBV14 and TRBJ2-5, with a tentative D call TRBD1 (6 bases). Trimming stripped 0 bases from V and 8 bases from J, with 16 bases between. CDR3 size: 15 residues. CDR1 is SGHDN, CDR2 FVKESK, per germline.

This rearrangement joins TRBV7-9 to TRBJ1-1; the D gene is possibly TRBD1 (6 bases). This CDR3 region has 14 residues. Trimming took off 2 bases at V and 3 bases at J, with 10 bases between the two ends. The germline V gene has CDR1 SEHNR and CDR2 FQNEAQ (reference sequence). CDR3 nucleotide sequence: TGTGCCAGCAGCTTACAGGGGAAGTACACTGAAGCTTTCTTT. Protein sequence: CASSLQGKYTEAFF.

There are a few counts of this clone. The rearrangement joins TRBV9 to TRBJ1-4; D might be TRBD1 (6 bases). Trimming cost V 0 bases and J 11 bases, with 17 bases left between them. This CDR3 is 15 amino acids long. Per the germline V gene, CDR1 is SGDLS and CDR2 is YYNGEE. The CDR3 bases are TGTGCCAGCAGCGTAGCTATTGGGGGCGTAGAGAAACTGTTTTTT. Protein sequence: CASSVAIGGVEKLFF.

The chain is built from TRBV15 and TRBJ1-3; unclear D gene. Deletions cut 0 bases from V and 2 bases from J, with 14 bases between. CDR3 length equals 17 residues. Germline V lookup: CDR1 LNHNV, CDR2 YYDKDF (reference sequence). Written as DNA, the CDR3 is TGTGCCACCAGCAGAGACTTTATTTGGGAGGCTGGAAACACCATATATTTT. Protein: CATSRDFIWEAGNTIYF.

This clone was counted a few times. The V call is TRBV10-3, the J call TRBJ2-7; a weak D match, TRBD2 (6 bases). Germline CDR1 reads ENHRY; CDR2 reads SYGVKD. The CDR3 extends over 12 amino acids. V dropped 10 bases and J dropped 3 bases, with 13 bases sitting between them. The DNA for the CDR3 is TGTGCCACCACCGGGAGCGGCTACGAGCAGTACTTC. Amino acids: CATTGSGYEQYF.

The chain links TRBV5-8 to TRBJ1-1; 7 bases match TRBD1. The CDR3 loop spans 12 amino acids. Unmatched junction bases numbered 5, after V lost 1 base and J lost 11 bases. Looked up from germline, CDR1 is SGHTS and CDR2 is YDEGEE. The CDR3 bases are TGTGCCAGCAGCTTGATTACAGGGGAGGCTTTCTTT. Protein product: CASSLITGEAFF.

The chain couples TRBV28 to TRBJ2-7; possible D gene TRBD2, 6 bases. The germline V gene encodes CDR1 MDHEN and CDR2 SYDVKM. Trimming took 1 base from V and 4 from J, leaving 20 bases between them. The CDR3 consists of 17 residues. Here the CDR3 DNA reads TGTGCCAGCAGTTTATTTTGGTGGGCGGGACGGGCTTACGAGCAGTACTTC. Protein: CASSLFWWAGRAYEQYF.